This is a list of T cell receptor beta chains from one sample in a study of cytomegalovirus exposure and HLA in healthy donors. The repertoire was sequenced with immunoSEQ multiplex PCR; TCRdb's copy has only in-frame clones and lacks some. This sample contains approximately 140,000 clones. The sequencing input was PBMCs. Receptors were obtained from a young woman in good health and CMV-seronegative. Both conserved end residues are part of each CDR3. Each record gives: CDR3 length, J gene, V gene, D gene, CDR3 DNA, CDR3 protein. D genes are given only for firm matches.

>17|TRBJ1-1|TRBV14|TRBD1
TGTGCCAGCAGCCAAGAGCCCACGGGACAGGGGAACACTGAAGCTTTCTTT
CASSQEPTGQGNTEAFF
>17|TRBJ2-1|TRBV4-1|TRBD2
TGCGCCAGCAGCCAGAAAAAAACCGGGACTAGCGGGGTGCAGCAGTTCTTC
CASSQKKTGTSGVQQFF
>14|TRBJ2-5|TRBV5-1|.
TGCGCCAGCAGCGGTACAGGGCCTCAAGAGACCCAGTACTTC
CASSGTGPQETQYF
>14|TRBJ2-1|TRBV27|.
TGTGCCAGCAGTTTACAGGGCCCCTACAATGAGCAGTTCTTC
CASSLQGPYNEQFF
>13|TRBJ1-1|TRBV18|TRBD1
TGTGCCAGCTCACCGTGGGACAGGGGGGAAGCTTTCTTT
CASSPWDRGEAFF
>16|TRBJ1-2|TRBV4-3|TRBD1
TGCGCCAGCAGCCCAATATGGGGGGACAGGGTTTTTGGCTACACCTTC
CASSPIWGDRVFGYTF
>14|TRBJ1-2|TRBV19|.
TGTGCCAGTAGACAGGGCCTATATGGTGGGAGCTACACCTTC
CASRQGLYGGSYTF
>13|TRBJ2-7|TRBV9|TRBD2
TGTGCCAGCAGCGGGACTAGCACCTACGAGCAGTACTTC
CASSGTSTYEQYF
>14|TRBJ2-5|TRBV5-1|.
TGCGCCAGCAGCTTACAGGGTCTCCAAGAGACCCAGTACTTC
CASSLQGLQETQYF
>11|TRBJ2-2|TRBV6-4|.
TGCGAACGTCGGGTCTTCGGGGAGCTGTTTTTT
CERRVFGELFF
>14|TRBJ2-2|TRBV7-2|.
TGTGCCAGCAGCTTGGACTACAAGGGCGGGGAGCTGTTTTTT
CASSLDYKGGELFF
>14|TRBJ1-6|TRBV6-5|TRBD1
TGTGCCAGCAGTTGGACAGGGGATAATTCACCCCTCCACTTT
CASSWTGDNSPLHF
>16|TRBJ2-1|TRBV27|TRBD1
TGTGCCAGCAGTTTTGCCGGGACAGGGGTATTCAATGAGCAGTTCTTC
CASSFAGTGVFNEQFF
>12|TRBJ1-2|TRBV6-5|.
TGTGCCAGCAGGGCTACAGCCTATGGCTACACCTTC
CASRATAYGYTF
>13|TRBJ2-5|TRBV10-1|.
TGCGCCAGCAGTGAATTCTCGGGGGAGACCCAGTACTTC
CASSEFSGETQYF
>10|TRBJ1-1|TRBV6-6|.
TGTGCCAGCAGTGAAGCCCGGGCTTTCTTT
CASSEARAFF
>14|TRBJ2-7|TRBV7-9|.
TGTGCCAGCAGCTTAAATGCGGACTCCTACGAGCAGTACTTC
CASSLNADSYEQYF
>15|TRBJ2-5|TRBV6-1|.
TGTGCCAGCAGTGAATGGGGTACCCGGGCGGAGGCCCAGTACTTC
CASSEWGTRAEAQYF
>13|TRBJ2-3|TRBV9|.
TGTGCCAGCAGCTCCTGGGGGGCAGATACGCAGTATTTT
CASSSWGADTQYF
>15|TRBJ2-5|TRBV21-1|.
TGTGCCAGCACCAAATTACAGGGGGCTGCAGAGACCCAGTACTTC
CASTKLQGAAETQYF
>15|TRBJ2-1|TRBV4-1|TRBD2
TGCGCCAGCAGCCAAGTACATAGCGGGATCAATGAGCAGTTCTTC
CASSQVHSGINEQFF
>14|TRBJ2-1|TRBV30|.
TGTGCCTGGAGTAAGCGGAAACGGAGGTATGAGCAGTTCTTC
CAWSKRKRRYEQFF
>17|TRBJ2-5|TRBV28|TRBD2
TGTGCCAGCAGTTTGTCCGGGCTAGCGGGAGTCGGAGAGACCCAGTACTTC
CASSLSGLAGVGETQYF
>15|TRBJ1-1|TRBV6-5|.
TGTGCCAGCAGACTATCGGGGGTAGGGAACACTGAAGCTTTCTTT
CASRLSGVGNTEAFF
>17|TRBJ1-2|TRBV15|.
TGTGCCACCAGCAGAGATCTGGGCAGGGCTCTTAGGGATGGCTACACCTTC
CATSRDLGRALRDGYTF
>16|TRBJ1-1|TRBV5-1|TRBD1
TGCGCCAGCAGCTTGGGGACAGGGAGTAAGAACACTGAAGCTTTCTTT
CASSLGTGSKNTEAFF
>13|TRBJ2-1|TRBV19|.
TGTGCCAGTAGTATAACCCAGGGCAATGAGCAGTTCTTC
CASSITQGNEQFF
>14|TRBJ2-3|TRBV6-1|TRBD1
TGTGCCAGCAGTGGGGGACAGGGAACAGATACGCAGTATTTT
CASSGGQGTDTQYF
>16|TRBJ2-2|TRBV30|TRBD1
TGTGCCTGGAGTGAAATTTGGACAGGGGGCACCGGGGAGCTGTTTTTT
CAWSEIWTGGTGELFF
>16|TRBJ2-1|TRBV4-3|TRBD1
TGCGCCAGCAGCCCCTACACAGGGGGCGTAATAAATGAGCAGTTCTTC
CASSPYTGGVINEQFF
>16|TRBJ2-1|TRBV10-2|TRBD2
TGCGCCAGCAGTGAGTCTACTAGCGGGGGATACAATGAGCAGTTCTTC
CASSESTSGGYNEQFF
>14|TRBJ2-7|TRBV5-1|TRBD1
TGCGCCAGCAGCAACCCGACAGGGTTCTACGAGCAGTACTTC
CASSNPTGFYEQYF
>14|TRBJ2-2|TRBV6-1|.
TGTGCCGGAACCGGGACACAGAACACCGGGGAGCTGTTTTTT
CAGTGTQNTGELFF
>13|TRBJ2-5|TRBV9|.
TGTGCCAGCAGCGGGCGACTCCAAGAGACCCAGTACTTC
CASSGRLQETQYF
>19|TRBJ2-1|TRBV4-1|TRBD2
TGCGCCAGCAGCCAAGCTAGGGCTAGCGGGAGGGCCGGGGACAATGAGCAGTTCTTC
CASSQARASGRAGDNEQFF
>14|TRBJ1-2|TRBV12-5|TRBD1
TGTGCTAGTGGCACTCAGGGGGCGGGCTATGGCTACACCTTC
CASGTQGAGYGYTF
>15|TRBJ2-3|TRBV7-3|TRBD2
TGTGCCAGCAGCTCCCAGCGGGGGAGCACAGATACGCAGTATTTT
CASSSQRGSTDTQYF
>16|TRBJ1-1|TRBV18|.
TGTGCCAGCTCCGTCATCTGGGACTCACCCCACACTGAAGCTTTCTTT
CASSVIWDSPHTEAFF
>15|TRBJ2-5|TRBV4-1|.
TGCGCCAGCAGCCAAGATCTCGAGGTGAGGGAGACCCAGTACTTC
CASSQDLEVRETQYF
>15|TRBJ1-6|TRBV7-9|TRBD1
TGTGCCAGCAGCTTGCCGGACAGGGTAAATTCACCCCTCCACTTT
CASSLPDRVNSPLHF